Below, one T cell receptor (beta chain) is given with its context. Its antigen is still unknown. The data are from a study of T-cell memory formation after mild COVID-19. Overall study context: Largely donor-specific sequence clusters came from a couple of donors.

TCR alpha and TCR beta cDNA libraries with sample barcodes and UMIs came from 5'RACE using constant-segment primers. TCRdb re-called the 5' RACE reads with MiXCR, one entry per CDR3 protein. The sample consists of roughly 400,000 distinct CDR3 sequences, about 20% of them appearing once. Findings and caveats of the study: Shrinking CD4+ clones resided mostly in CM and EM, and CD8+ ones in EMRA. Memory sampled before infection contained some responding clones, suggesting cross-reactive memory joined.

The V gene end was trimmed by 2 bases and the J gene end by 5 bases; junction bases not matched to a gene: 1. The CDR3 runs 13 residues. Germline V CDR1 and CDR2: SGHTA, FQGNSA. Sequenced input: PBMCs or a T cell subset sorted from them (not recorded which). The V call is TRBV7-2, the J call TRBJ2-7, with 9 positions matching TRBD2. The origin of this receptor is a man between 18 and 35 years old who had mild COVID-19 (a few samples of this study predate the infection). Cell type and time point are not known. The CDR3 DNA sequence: TGTGCCAGCAGCTTACAGCGGGGGGACGAGCAGTACTTC. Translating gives CASSLQRGDEQYF.